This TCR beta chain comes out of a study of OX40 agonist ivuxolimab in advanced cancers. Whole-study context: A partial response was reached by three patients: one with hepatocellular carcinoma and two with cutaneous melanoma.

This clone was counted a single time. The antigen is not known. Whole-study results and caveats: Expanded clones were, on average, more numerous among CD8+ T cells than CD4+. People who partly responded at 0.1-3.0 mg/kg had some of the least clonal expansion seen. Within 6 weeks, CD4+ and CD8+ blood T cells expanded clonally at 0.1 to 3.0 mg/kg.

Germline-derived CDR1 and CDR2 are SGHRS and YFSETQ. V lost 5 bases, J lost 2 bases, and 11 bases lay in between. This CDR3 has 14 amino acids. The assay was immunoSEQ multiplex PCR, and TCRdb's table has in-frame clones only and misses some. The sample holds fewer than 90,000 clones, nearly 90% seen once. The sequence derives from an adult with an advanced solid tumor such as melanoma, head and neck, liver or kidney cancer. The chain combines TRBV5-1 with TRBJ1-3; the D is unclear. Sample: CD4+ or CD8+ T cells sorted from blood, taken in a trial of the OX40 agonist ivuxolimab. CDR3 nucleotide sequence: TGCGCCAGCAGTCTTCCGGACCCTGGAAACACCATATATTTT. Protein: CASSLPDPGNTIYF.